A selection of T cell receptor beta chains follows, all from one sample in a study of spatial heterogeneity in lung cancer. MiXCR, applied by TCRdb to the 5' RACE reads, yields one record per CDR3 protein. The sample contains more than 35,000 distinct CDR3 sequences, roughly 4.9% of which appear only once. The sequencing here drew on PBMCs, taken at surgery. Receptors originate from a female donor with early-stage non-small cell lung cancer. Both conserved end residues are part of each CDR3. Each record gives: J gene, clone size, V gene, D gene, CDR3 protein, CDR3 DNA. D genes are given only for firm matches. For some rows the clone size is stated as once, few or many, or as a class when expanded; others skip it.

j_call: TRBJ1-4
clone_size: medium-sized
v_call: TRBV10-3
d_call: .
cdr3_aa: CAISELGGNEKLFF
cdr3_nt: TGTGCCATCAGTGAGCTGGGAGGTAATGAAAAACTGTTTTTT

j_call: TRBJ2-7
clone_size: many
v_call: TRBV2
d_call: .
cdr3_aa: CASSEGAYEQYF
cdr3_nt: TGTGCCAGCAGTGAAGGGGCCTACGAGCAGTACTTC

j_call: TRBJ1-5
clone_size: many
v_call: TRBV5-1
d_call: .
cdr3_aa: CASSCRDRRPINQPQHF
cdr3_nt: TGCGCCAGCAGCTGCCGTGACCGTCGCCCTATAAATCAGCCCCAGCATTTT

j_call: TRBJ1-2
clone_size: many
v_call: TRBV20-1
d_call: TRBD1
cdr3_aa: CSARAQGAHGYTF
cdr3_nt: TGCAGTGCTAGAGCGCAGGGGGCTCATGGCTACACCTTC

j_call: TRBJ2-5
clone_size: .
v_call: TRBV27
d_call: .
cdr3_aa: CASSSWGPYQETQYF
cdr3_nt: TGTGCCAGCAGTTCATGGGGTCCATACCAAGAGACCCAGTACTTC

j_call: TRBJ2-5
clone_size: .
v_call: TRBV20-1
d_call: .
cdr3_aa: CSARDRVLGTQYF
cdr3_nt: TGCAGTGCTAGAGACAGGGTCCTGGGGACCCAGTACTTC

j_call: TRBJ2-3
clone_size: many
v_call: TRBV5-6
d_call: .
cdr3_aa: CASSREGGAGTDTQYF
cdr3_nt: TGTGCCAGCAGCCGAGAAGGGGGGGCCGGCACAGATACGCAGTATTTT

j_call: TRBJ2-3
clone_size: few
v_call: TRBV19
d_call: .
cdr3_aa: CASTDRKGPDTQYF
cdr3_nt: TGTGCCAGTACCGACCGAAAGGGGCCAGATACGCAGTATTTT

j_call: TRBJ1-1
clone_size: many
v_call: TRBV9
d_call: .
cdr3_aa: CASSVDPRHTEAFF
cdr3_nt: TGTGCCAGCAGCGTAGACCCTCGCCACACTGAAGCTTTCTTT

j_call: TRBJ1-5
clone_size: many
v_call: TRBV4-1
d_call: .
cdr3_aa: CASSQIEDSGGLGYSNQPQHF
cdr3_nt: TGCGCCAGCAGCCAAATAGAAGACAGCGGAGGACTGGGATATAGCAATCAGCCCCAGCATTTT

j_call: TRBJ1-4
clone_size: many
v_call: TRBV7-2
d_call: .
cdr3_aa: CASSLAHPRTGEEKLFF
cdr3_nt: TGTGCCAGCAGCTTAGCGCATCCCAGAACCGGGGAGGAAAAACTGTTTTTT

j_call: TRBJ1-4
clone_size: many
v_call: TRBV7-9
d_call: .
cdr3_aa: CASSRGRENEKLFF
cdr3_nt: TGTGCCAGCAGCCGAGGGAGGGAGAATGAAAAACTGTTTTTT

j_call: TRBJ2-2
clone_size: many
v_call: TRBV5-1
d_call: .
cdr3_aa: CASSFQYTGELFF
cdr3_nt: TGCGCCAGCAGCTTTCAGTACACCGGGGAGCTGTTTTTT

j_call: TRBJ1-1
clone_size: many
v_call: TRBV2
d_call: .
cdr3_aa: CASSDRGGTEAFF
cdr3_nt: TGTGCCAGCAGTGACCGTGGGGGGACTGAAGCTTTCTTT

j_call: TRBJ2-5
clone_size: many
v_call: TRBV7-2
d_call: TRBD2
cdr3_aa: CASSSTGTIQETQYF
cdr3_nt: TGTGCCAGCAGCTCTACCGGGACTATCCAAGAGACCCAGTACTTC

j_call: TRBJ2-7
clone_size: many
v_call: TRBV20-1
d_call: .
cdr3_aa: CSARDGNNPYEQYF
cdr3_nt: TGCAGTGCTAGAGATGGAAACAATCCCTACGAGCAGTACTTC

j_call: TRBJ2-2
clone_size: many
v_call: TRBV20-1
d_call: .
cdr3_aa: CSAKGDQIGHGELFF
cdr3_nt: TGCAGTGCTAAGGGGGACCAAATCGGTCACGGGGAGCTGTTTTTT

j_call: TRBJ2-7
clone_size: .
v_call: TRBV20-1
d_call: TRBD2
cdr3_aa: CSARAAGALYEQYF
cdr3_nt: TGCAGTGCTAGGGCAGCGGGGGCCCTATACGAGCAGTACTTC

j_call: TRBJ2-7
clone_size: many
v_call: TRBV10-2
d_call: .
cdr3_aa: CASSQESDEQYF
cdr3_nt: TGCGCCAGCAGTCAGGAGTCGGATGAGCAGTACTTC

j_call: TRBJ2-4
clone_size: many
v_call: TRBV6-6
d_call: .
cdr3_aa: CASSAEENKNIQYF
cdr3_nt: TGTGCCAGCAGTGCCGAGGAGAACAAAAACATTCAGTACTTC

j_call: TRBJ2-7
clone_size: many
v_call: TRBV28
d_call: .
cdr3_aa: CASSPRSSRTYEQYF
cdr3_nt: TGTGCCAGCAGTCCCCGTAGCTCACGGACCTACGAGCAGTACTTC

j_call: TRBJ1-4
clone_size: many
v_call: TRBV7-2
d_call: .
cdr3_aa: CASSLMKNEKLFF
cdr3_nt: TGTGCCAGCAGCTTGATGAAAAATGAAAAACTGTTTTTT

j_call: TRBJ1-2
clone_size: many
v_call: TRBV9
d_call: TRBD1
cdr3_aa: CASSARDRGGYTF
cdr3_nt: TGTGCCAGCAGTGCTCGGGACAGGGGTGGCTACACCTTC

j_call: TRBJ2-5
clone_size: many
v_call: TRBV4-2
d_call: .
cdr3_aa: CASSRGVGQETQYF
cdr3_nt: TGTGCCAGCAGCCGCGGGGTTGGCCAAGAGACCCAGTACTTC

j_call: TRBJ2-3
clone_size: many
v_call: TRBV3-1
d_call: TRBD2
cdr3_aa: CASSDTGLSTDTQYF
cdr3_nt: TGTGCCAGCAGCGATACGGGACTAAGCACAGATACGCAGTATTTT

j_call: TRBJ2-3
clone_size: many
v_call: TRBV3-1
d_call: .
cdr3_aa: CASGSEEHTQYF
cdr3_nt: TGTGCCAGCGGGTCGGAGGAGCATACGCAGTATTTT

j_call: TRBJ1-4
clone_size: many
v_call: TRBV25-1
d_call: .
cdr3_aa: CASSDYREKREKLFF
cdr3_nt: TGTGCCAGCAGTGATTACAGGGAGAAGCGTGAAAAACTGTTTTTT

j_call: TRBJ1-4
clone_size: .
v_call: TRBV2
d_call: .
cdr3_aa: CATSRGVANEKLFF
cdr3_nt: TGTGCCACCTCCCGGGGAGTTGCTAATGAAAAACTGTTTTTT

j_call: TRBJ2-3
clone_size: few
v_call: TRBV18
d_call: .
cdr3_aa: CASSPGFTDTQYF
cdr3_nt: TGTGCCAGCTCACCAGGATTCACAGATACGCAGTATTTT

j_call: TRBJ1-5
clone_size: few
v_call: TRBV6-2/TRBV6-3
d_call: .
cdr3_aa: CASSYSDDQPQHF
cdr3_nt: TGTGCCAGCAGTTACTCAGACGATCAGCCCCAGCATTTT

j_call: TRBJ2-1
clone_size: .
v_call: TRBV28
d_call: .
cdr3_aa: CASSYPGNEQFF
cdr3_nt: TGTGCCAGCAGTTATCCAGGGAATGAGCAGTTCTTC

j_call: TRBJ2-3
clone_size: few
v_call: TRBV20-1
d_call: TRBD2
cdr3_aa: CSAHSGLAGVPTDTQYF
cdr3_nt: TGCAGTGCCCATTCGGGACTAGCGGGGGTTCCCACAGATACGCAGTATTTT

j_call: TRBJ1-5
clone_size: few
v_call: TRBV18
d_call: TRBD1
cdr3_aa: CASSPMLGQGASGLLQPQHF
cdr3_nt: TGTGCCAGCTCACCAATGTTGGGACAGGGGGCAAGCGGGTTGCTGCAGCCCCAGCATTTT

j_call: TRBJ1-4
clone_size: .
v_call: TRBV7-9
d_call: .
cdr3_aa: CASSSVGRGNEKLFF
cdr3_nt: TGTGCCAGCAGCTCAGTGGGACGCGGTAATGAAAAACTGTTTTTT

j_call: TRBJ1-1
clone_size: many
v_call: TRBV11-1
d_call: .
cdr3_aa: CASSWEQDTEAFF
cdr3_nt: TGTGCCAGCAGCTGGGAACAGGACACTGAAGCTTTCTTT

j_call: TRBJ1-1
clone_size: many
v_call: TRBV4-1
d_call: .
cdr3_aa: CASSQEQVLPEAFF
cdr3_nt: TGCGCCAGCAGCCAAGAGCAGGTTCTCCCTGAAGCTTTCTTT

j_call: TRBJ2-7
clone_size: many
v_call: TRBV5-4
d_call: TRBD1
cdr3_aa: CASSLGTGGGEQYF
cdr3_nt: TGTGCCAGCAGCTTGGGGACAGGGGGCGGCGAGCAGTACTTC

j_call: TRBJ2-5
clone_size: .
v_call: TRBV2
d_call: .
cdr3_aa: CASSEAGGQETQYF
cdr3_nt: TGTGCCAGCAGTGAAGCTGGGGGGCAAGAGACCCAGTACTTC

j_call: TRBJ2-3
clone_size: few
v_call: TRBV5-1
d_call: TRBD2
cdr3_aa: CASSLDASGVSSSTDTQYF
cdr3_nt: TGCGCCAGCAGCTTGGATGCAAGCGGGGTCTCCTCTAGCACAGATACGCAGTATTTT

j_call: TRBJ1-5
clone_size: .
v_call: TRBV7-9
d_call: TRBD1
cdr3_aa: CASSIQGRGQPQHF
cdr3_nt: TGTGCCAGCAGCATACAGGGGAGAGGGCAGCCCCAGCATTTT

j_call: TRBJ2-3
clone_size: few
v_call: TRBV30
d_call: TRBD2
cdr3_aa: CAWDSGGPTDTQYF
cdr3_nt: TGTGCCTGGGATAGCGGGGGGCCCACAGATACGCAGTATTTT

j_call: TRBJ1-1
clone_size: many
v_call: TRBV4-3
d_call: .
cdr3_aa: CASSLNRDLAAWPEAFF
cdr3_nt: TGCGCCAGCAGCCTTAACAGGGATCTAGCCGCGTGGCCTGAAGCTTTCTTT

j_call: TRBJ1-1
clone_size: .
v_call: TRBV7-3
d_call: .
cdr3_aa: CASSLGRLTEAFF
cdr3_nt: TGTGCCAGCAGCTTAGGTCGGCTCACTGAAGCTTTCTTT

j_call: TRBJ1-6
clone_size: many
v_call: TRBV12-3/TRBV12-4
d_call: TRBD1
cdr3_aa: CASSTTGWNSPLHF
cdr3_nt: TGTGCCAGCAGTACGACAGGGTGGAATTCACCCCTCCACTTT